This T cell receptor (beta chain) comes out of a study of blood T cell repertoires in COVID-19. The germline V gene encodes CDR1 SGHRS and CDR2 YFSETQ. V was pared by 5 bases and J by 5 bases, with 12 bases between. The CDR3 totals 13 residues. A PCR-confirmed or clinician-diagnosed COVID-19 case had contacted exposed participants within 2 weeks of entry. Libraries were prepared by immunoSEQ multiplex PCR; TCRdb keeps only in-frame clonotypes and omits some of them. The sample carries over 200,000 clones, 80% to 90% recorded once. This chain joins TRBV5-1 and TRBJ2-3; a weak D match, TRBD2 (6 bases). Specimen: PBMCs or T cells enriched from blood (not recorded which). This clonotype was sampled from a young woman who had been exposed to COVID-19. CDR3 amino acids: CASSFTGEDTQYF. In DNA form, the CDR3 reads TGCGCCAGCAGTTTTACGGGAGAAGATACGCAGTATTTT.